Each of the 15 T cell receptor beta chains below was sequenced from the same sample in a study of blood T cell repertoires in COVID-19. Profiled with immunoSEQ multiplex PCR; TCRdb holds only in-frame clones, not every one. The sample records over 150,000 clones, 70% to 80% being singletons. What was sequenced was peripheral blood. These receptors were taken from a woman between 50 and 59 years old with acute or convalescent COVID-19.

This chain links TRBV10-2 with TRBJ2-5; TRBD2 aligns across 9 bases. Germline V gene sequence: CDR1 WSHSY, CDR2 SAAADI. There are 13 residues in the CDR3. V lost 8 bases and J lost 4; bases outside the gene matches: 5. The CDR3 sequence: CASRISGRETQYF. The CDR3 bases are TGCGCCAGCCGCATTAGCGGGAGAGAGACCCAGTACTTC.

This chain links TRBV20-1 with TRBJ1-3; D remains ambiguous. Germline-derived CDR1 and CDR2 are DFQATT and SNEGSKA (reference sequence). This CDR3 spans 14 amino acids. V lost 3 bases and J lost 2, with 11 bases in between. The CDR3 spells CSASIGLAGNTIYF. DNA for the CDR3: TGCAGTGCTAGTATCGGGTTGGCTGGAAACACCATATATTTT.

A word on this clone: At one end the junction does not follow the germline gene, possibly because of a read error. The chain links TRBV24-1 to TRBJ2-1; TRBD2 might be the D (6 bases). CDR1 is KGHDR and CDR2 is SFDVKD in the germline V gene. The CDR3 has 13 amino acids. The CDR3 is CATRDWEAHEQFF. The DNA for the CDR3 is TGTGCCACCAGAGATTGGGAGGCGCATGAGCAGTTCTTC.

The rearrangement uses TRBV28 and TRBJ2-4; 8 bases are a match to TRBD1. V lost 3 bases and J lost 9; bases outside the gene matches: 10. Germline V gene lookup returns CDR1 MDHEN and CDR2 SYDVKM. CDR3 length: 15 amino acids. In DNA form, the CDR3 reads TGTGCCAGCAGTTTGCCTTCGGGACAGGCGGCCATTCAGTACTTC. This sequence encodes CASSLPSGQAAIQYF.

The chain has TRBV2 and TRBJ2-3; 11 bases fit TRBD2. From germline, CDR1 is SNHLY and CDR2 FYNNEI. The CDR3 is 16 amino acids. The J segment lost 6 bases and the V segment lost 6 bases, leaving 11 bases of the junction unmatched. The CDR3, as DNA: TGTGCCAGCAGGGGGCCCGGACTAGCGGGCGGTGATACGCAGTATTTT. This encodes CASRGPGLAGGDTQYF. Combining the CDR3 with reference TRBV2 and TRBJ2-3 gives the whole variable domain EPEVTQTPSHQVTQMGQEVILRCVPISNHLYFYWYRQILGQKVEFLVSFYNNEISEKSEIFDDQFSVERPDGSNFTLKIRSTKLEDSAMYFCASRGPGLAGGDTQYFGPGTRLTVL.

The rearrangement uses TRBV28 and TRBJ1-1; TRBD1 aligns across 9 bases. Germline V gene sequence: CDR1 MDHEN, CDR2 SYDVKM. This CDR3 has 15 amino acids. V shed 11 bases, J shed 4 bases, and the junction held 14 bases outside the gene matches. CDR3 coding DNA: TGTGCCTGCACACAGGGGGCGGAGGGGGGCACTGAAGCTTTCTTT. The encoded protein is CACTQGAEGGTEAFF.

This clone was counted a few times. The genes are TRBV7-9 and TRBJ2-7; 8 nucleotides match TRBD1. The CDR3 is made up of 13 amino acids. The V gene's germline CDR1 is SEHNR and CDR2 FQNEAQ (reference sequence). The V segment lost 4 bases and the J segment 5 bases; nucleotides outside the gene matches: 4. The CDR3 sequence is CASSYNRGNEQYF. CDR3 nucleotide sequence: TGTGCCAGCAGCTATAACAGGGGGAACGAGCAGTACTTC.

The CDR3 nucleotides are TGTGCCAGCTCACCACGACCTCTAGCGGGAAGCTCCTACAATGAGCAGTTCTTC. Translated: CASSPRPLAGSSYNEQFF. The chain couples TRBV18 to TRBJ2-1, with 9 bases lining up with TRBD2. The CDR3 contains 18 residues. Germline loops: CDR1 KGHSH, CDR2 LQKENI. The V segment lost 1 base and the J segment 0 bases; nucleotides outside the gene matches: 7.

The chain employs TRBV5-1 and TRBJ2-7, with D unresolved. Germline lookup yields CDR1 SGHRS and CDR2 YFSETQ. This CDR3 contains 14 residues. Between the trimmed V and J ends, which lost 0 bases and 2 bases, there was a span of 9 bases. DNA for the CDR3: TGCGCCAGCAGCTTGGAAGCTGTCGCCTACGAGCAGTACTTC. This translates into CASSLEAVAYEQYF.

This clone was seen at least ten times. The chain is built from TRBV27 and TRBJ1-6; tentative D call: TRBD1 (6 bases). The CDR3 length is 14 residues. V dropped 2 bases and J dropped 8 bases, with 10 bases sitting between them. Germline V gene data show CDR1 as MNHEY and CDR2 as SMNVEV (reference sequence). The chain's CDR3 is CASSLGQKDSPLHF. In DNA, the CDR3 is TGTGCCAGCAGTTTAGGACAGAAAGATTCACCCCTCCACTTT.

The rearrangement links TRBV24-1 to TRBJ1-5, with a weak D call TRBD1 (5 bases). V shed 3 bases and J shed 4 bases, with 15 bases lying between them. Germline V lookup: CDR1 KGHDR, CDR2 SFDVKD. The CDR3 loop spans 16 amino acids. The CDR3 protein is CATSDPREGPNQPQHF. CDR3 in DNA: TGTGCCACCAGTGATCCCCGGGAGGGGCCGAATCAGCCCCAGCATTTT.

The chain links TRBV5-1 to TRBJ1-5; perhaps TRBD1 as D (5 bases). In germline, CDR1 is SGHRS, CDR2 YFSETQ. The CDR3 sequence is 15 residues long. Trimming removed 0 bases from V and 4 bases from J, with 11 bases in between. CDR3 bases: TGCGCCAGCAGCTTGGATGGGGCAGATAATCAGCCCCAGCATTTT. The encoded protein is CASSLDGADNQPQHF.

This chain joins TRBV6-4 and TRBJ2-7; TRBD2 agrees at 11 bases. V dropped 4 bases and J dropped 3; count of bases not matched to a gene: 5. In germline, CDR1 is MRHNA, CDR2 SNTAGT. The CDR3 spans 15 residues. CDR3 nucleotides: TGTGCCAGCAGTGTACTAGCGGGAGCAGGCTACGAGCAGTACTTC. Its translation is CASSVLAGAGYEQYF.

The rearrangement links TRBV30 to TRBJ1-3, with no clear D. Trimming pared 3 bases from V and 4 bases from J, leaving 19 bases between. The CDR3 is 16 amino acids. Germline V gene lookup returns CDR1 GTSNPN and CDR2 SVGIG (reference sequence). The CDR3 region is CAWRELSGVWGNTIYF. In nucleotides, the CDR3 is TGTGCCTGGAGGGAACTCTCCGGGGTATGGGGAAACACCATATATTTT.

The chain recombines TRBV2 with TRBJ2-1; 9 bases fit TRBD2. The CDR3 has 17 amino acids. Germline V gene sequence: CDR1 SNHLY, CDR2 FYNNEI. The ends lost 7 bases at V and 2 bases at J; junction bases unmatched: 12. CDR3 nucleotide sequence: TGTGCCAGCACCCCGGGGTTTAGCGGGGGAACCTACAATGAGCAGTTCTTC. Protein product: CASTPGFSGGTYNEQFF.